Following are 14 T cell receptor beta chains from one sample sequenced in a study of T cell clonotyping in hematopoietic cell transplantation. The protocol was immunoSEQ multiplex PCR, while the TCRdb copy is restricted to in-frame clones and leaves out a portion. The sample has approximately 25,000 clones, approximately 95% seen once; the top ten hold approximately 1.3%. Sequences were obtained from peripheral blood mononuclear cells. Receptors were obtained from a man aged 50 to 59 in good health. Some clones in this sample may be carry-over from other donors' samples.

In DNA form, the CDR3 reads TGTGCCAGCAGCTCTAACAGAAACTGGTTCTATGGCTACACCTTC. Its translation is CASSSNRNWFYGYTF. The chain joins TRBV7-9 to TRBJ1-2; D is unclear. The germline CDR1 and CDR2 sequences are SEHNR and FQNEAQ (reference sequence). V was trimmed by 4 bases and J by 4 bases, leaving 16 bases between them. The CDR3 has 15 residues.

Turning to this clone: A read error may account for a junction end that differs from germline. The V gene is TRBV29-1, the J gene TRBJ2-3; 8 nucleotides line up with TRBD1. This CDR3 spans 11 amino acids. Germline assignment: CDR1 SQVTM and CDR2 ANQGSEA. DNA of the CDR3: TGCAGCGTTGAATCGCAGGGGGCGCGTAATTTT. Residues: CSVESQGARNF.

This chain links TRBV11-2 with TRBJ1-1; D perhaps matches TRBD1 (5 bases). The germline V gene encodes CDR1 SGHAT and CDR2 FQNNGV. Trimming took off 6 bases at V and 4 bases at J, with 15 bases between the two ends. This CDR3 is 14 amino acids long. The CDR3 DNA reads as TGTGCCAGCAGTTCCCCGAGGGGACGCACTGAAGCTTTCTTT. Translated, it gives CASSSPRGRTEAFF.

The gene calls are TRBV19 and TRBJ1-1; D is unclear. The germline V and J ends were trimmed by 3 bases and 1 base, with 6 bases remaining between them. Germline CDR1 LNHDA, CDR2 SQIVND (reference sequence). This CDR3 contains 13 residues. The CDR3 reads CASSILQNTEAFF. The CDR3 DNA is TGTGCCAGTAGTATCTTACAGAACACTGAAGCTTTCTTT.

This chain connects TRBV2 to TRBJ2-7; 9 nucleotides match TRBD1. V shed 6 bases and J 0 bases; nucleotides not matched to a gene: 3. The CDR3 has 14 residues. Germline V CDR1 and CDR2: SNHLY, FYNNEI. The CDR3 loop is CASSGQGSSYEQYF. CDR3 coding DNA: TGTGCCAGCAGCGGACAGGGGAGCTCCTACGAGCAGTACTTC. Complete variable domain (other parts from reference TRBV2 and TRBJ2-7): EPEVTQTPSHQVTQMGQEVILRCVPISNHLYFYWYRQILGQKVEFLVSFYNNEISEKSEIFDDQFSVERPDGSNFTLKIRSTKLEDSAMYFCASSGQGSSYEQYFGPGTRLTVT.

This chain joins TRBV19 and TRBJ1-2, with a possible D match to TRBD1 (6 bases). CDR1 is LNHDA and CDR2 is SQIVND in the germline V gene (reference sequence). The CDR3 is made up of 16 amino acids. With 8 bases removed from V and 2 bases from J, the gap between germline ends came to 21 bases. In DNA form, the CDR3 reads TGTGCCAGTTCCAACGCTCGACAGGCCCTAAACTATGGCTACACCTTC. This encodes CASSNARQALNYGYTF.

This clone was seen only once. J is TRBJ1-1 and V is TRBV6-5, with D possibly matching TRBD1 (5 bases). V was shortened by 6 bases and J by 2 bases, with 13 bases between the two germline ends. The CDR3 is 14 amino acids. Per the germline V gene, CDR1 is MNHEY and CDR2 is SVGAGI. CDR3 sequence reads: CASRVGGGNTEAFF. The DNA for the CDR3 is TGTGCCAGCAGAGTAGGTGGGGGTAACACTGAAGCTTTCTTT.

V is TRBV5-6 and J is TRBJ1-6; the D is unclear. Looked up from germline, CDR1 is SGHDT and CDR2 is YYEEEE. The length of the CDR3 is 15 residues. Trimming cost V 0 bases and J 13 bases, with 17 bases left between them. The CDR3 loop reads CASSLGTALFGPLHF. As DNA, the CDR3 is TGTGCCAGCAGCTTGGGTACAGCTTTGTTCGGTCCCCTCCACTTT.

The chain combines TRBV7-8 with TRBJ2-1; 7 nucleotides agree with TRBD1. V dropped 7 bases and J dropped 4; count of bases not matched to a gene: 7. CDR3 length: 14 amino acids. From germline, CDR1 is SGHVS and CDR2 FQNEAQ. In DNA form, the CDR3 reads TGTGCCAGCACCGAGGACAGGATATACAATGAGCAGTTCTTC. The encoded protein is CASTEDRIYNEQFF.

This sequence joins TRBV10-3 and TRBJ2-3; D gene uncertain. This CDR3 spans 14 amino acids. V lost 0 bases and J lost 0, with 4 bases in between. Germline loops: CDR1 ENHRY, CDR2 SYGVKD. The CDR3 spells CAISESTSTDTQYF. DNA of the CDR3: TGTGCCATCAGTGAGTCGACGAGCACAGATACGCAGTATTTT.

The chain uses TRBV5-1 and TRBJ2-2; a weak D match, TRBD1 (5 bases). Trimming removed 4 bases from V and 1 base from J, with 14 bases in between. The length of the CDR3 is 16 residues. Germline V gives CDR1 SGHRS, CDR2 YFSETQ. This CDR3 reads CASSLIGQENTGELFF. The CDR3 DNA reads as TGCGCCAGCAGCCTTATAGGACAAGAGAACACCGGGGAGCTGTTTTTT. The full variable domain, with the rest looked up from reference TRBV5-1 and TRBJ2-2, is KAGVTQTPRYLIKTRGQQVTLSCSPISGHRSVSWYQQTPGQGLQFLFEYFSETQRNKGNFPGRFSGRQFSNSRSEMNVSTLELGDSALYLCASSLIGQENTGELFFGEGSRLTVL.

This clone was recorded only once. The rearrangement uses TRBV7-2 and TRBJ1-2, with no clear D. CDR3 length: 14 amino acids. The V gene's germline CDR1 is SGHTA and CDR2 FQGNSA. V was shortened by 1 base and J by 4 bases, with 10 bases between the two germline ends. Here the CDR3 DNA reads TGTGCCAGCAGCTTAGAATTTTCAGGCTATGGCTACACCTTC. Translated: CASSLEFSGYGYTF. The full variable domain, completed using reference TRBV7-2 and TRBJ1-2, is GAGVSQSPSNKVTEKGKDVELRCDPISGHTALYWYRQSLGQGLEFLIYFQGNSAPDKSGLPSDRFSAERTGGSVSTLTIQRTQQEDSAVYLCASSLEFSGYGYTFGSGTRLTVV.

The rearrangement links TRBV30 to TRBJ2-7, with no clear D. This CDR3 has 11 amino acids. CDR1 is GTSNPN and CDR2 is SVGIG in the germline V gene (reference sequence). Between the trimmed V and J ends, which lost 3 bases and 4 bases, there was a span of 7 bases. CDR3 in amino acids: CAWSAKYEQYF. CDR3 sequence (DNA): TGTGCCTGGAGCGCAAAATACGAGCAGTACTTC.

J is TRBJ1-5 and V is TRBV15; no definite D call. This CDR3 contains 14 residues. Between the trimmed V and J ends, which lost 4 bases and 5 bases, there was a span of 12 bases. From germline, CDR1 is LNHNV and CDR2 YYDKDF (reference sequence). In DNA, the CDR3 is TGTGCCACCAGCATGGGGTACGGGGATCAGCCCCAGCATTTT. Translating it yields CATSMGYGDQPQHF.